This passage covers 4 T cell receptor beta chains from one sample sequenced in a study of cytomegalovirus exposure and HLA in healthy donors. The PCR used 60 Vbeta and 13 Jbeta primers. Clones were read by immunoSEQ multiplex PCR, and TCRdb kept only the in-frame ones, dropping some. Of approximately 150,000 clones detected, 70% to 80% appear once; the ten largest clones hold roughly 3.6%. Specimen: PBMCs. Every receptor here comes from a human donor in good health.

The chain has TRBV28 and TRBJ1-2, with 7 nucleotides matching TRBD1. Per the germline V gene, CDR1 is MDHEN and CDR2 is SYDVKM. V lost 10 bases to trimming and J lost 7 bases; unmatched junction nucleotides: 9. CDR3 length equals 12 residues. The DNA of the CDR3 is TGTGCCACCACAGGGGTATTCGGTGGCTACACCTTC. Its protein product is CATTGVFGGYTF.

The J gene is TRBJ2-1, the V gene TRBV27; 7 positions agree with TRBD1. The CDR3 sequence is 16 residues long. With V trimmed by 0 bases and J by 0 bases, 2 bases remained unmatched. Germline V gene data show CDR1 as MNHEY and CDR2 as SMNVEV (reference sequence). CDR3 bases: TGTGCCAGCAGTTTATCGGGGACAGCCTCCTACAATGAGCAGTTCTTC. This encodes CASSLSGTASYNEQFF.

J is TRBJ2-3 and V is TRBV5-4, with 11 bases identical to TRBD2. With 0 bases clipped from V and 4 bases from J, the junction kept 4 bases outside the gene matches. This CDR3 contains 16 residues. Germline CDR1 reads SGHNT; CDR2 reads YYREEE (reference sequence). Here the CDR3 reads CASSLGVAGGSDTQYF. CDR3 bases: TGTGCCAGCAGCTTGGGGGTAGCGGGGGGGTCAGATACGCAGTATTTT.

The rearrangement uses TRBV6-6 and TRBJ1-6, with 7 bases aligning to TRBD1. The CDR3 spans 15 residues. V shed 6 bases, J shed 8 bases, and the junction held 10 bases outside the gene matches. Germline V gene sequence: CDR1 MNHNY, CDR2 SVGAGI (reference sequence). The CDR3 nucleotides read TGTGCCAGCAGCAACAGGGGTATGTCTGATTCACCCCTCCACTTT. Its protein is CASSNRGMSDSPLHF.